This T cell receptor (beta chain) was retrieved from a study of blood T cells in healthy people across ages. Whole-study findings and limits: Diversity estimates drawn from one million T cells were deemed underestimates. More naive CD4+ cells and higher diversity were found in long-lived than in aged donors. Diversity of TCR beta per million T cells declined in a roughly linear way with age.

The sample holds a few counts of this clonotype. Its antigen is unidentified. The length of the CDR3 is 16 residues. From germline, CDR1 is SNHLY and CDR2 FYNNEI. Trimming pared 2 bases from V and 4 bases from J, leaving 17 bases between. With a J-beta primer mix and a sample-barcoded 5' primer, a second PCR ran roughly 6 to 12 cycles. Via MiXCR, TCRdb re-called the 5' RACE reads, giving one row per CDR3 protein. This sample carries about 970,000 distinct CDR3 sequences, roughly 47% of them seen once, and the ten largest clones take 20% to 25%. The receptor comes from a woman aged 60 to 75 in good health. Sequencing used blood. This rearrangement joins TRBV2 to TRBJ1-2; D gene uncertain. The CDR3: CASSEWRPEMSYGYTF. In DNA, the CDR3 is TGTGCCAGCAGTGAATGGCGGCCAGAGATGTCCTATGGCTACACCTTC.